This TCR beta chain was found in a study of PD-L1 blockade in urothelial cancer. The overall study: Patients went on atezolizumab in the mid-2010s, receiving 1,200 mg intravenously every 3 weeks. Patients had been given 0 to 3 earlier chemotherapy regimens.

Sample time point: peripheral blood 6 weeks after treatment start. This clone was recorded a few times. Germline V gene data show CDR1 as MNHEY and CDR2 as SMNVEV (reference sequence). The CDR3 spans 16 residues. V was pared by 6 bases and J by 0 bases, with 12 bases between. TCRdb's copy holds only in-frame clones and misses some; the assay was immunoSEQ multiplex PCR. The repertoire holds about 41,000 clones, with roughly 81% as singletons. The chain uses TRBV27 and TRBJ2-6; unclear D gene. The source is a man aged 65 to 85 with urothelial cancer. The source material was PBMCs, sampled around atezolizumab (anti-PD-L1) treatment. CDR3 sequence: CASSPRGTSGANVLTF. CDR3 sequence (DNA): TGTGCCAGCAGCCCCCGAGGTACCTCTGGGGCCAACGTCCTGACTTTC.